This T cell receptor (beta chain) was sequenced for a study of early T cells in non-severe SARS-CoV-2 infection. About the research overall: Bulk RNA taken from unsorted whole blood was sequenced, leaving chains unpaired.

V lost 6 bases, J lost 2 bases, and 7 bases stayed unmatched. Germline CDR1 is SQVTM and CDR2 is ANQGSEA. The CDR3 has 14 amino acids. Individual cDNA molecules received unique molecular identifiers. TCRdb independently ran MiXCR on the 5' RACE reads; one entry per CDR3 protein. The sample includes tens of thousands of distinct CDR3 sequences, less than 15% of them seen just once. This clonotype was recorded a few times. The chain employs TRBV29-1 and TRBJ2-7, with 10 bases fitting TRBD1. The source of this sequence is an adult who was a healthcare worker with PCR-confirmed SARS-CoV-2 infection or an uninfected control (not recorded which). Material: whole blood. The CDR3 DNA sequence: TGCAGCGTATCCGCGGGACAGGGGCCCTACGAGCAGTACTTC. It is translated as CSVSAGQGPYEQYF.